This is a list of T cell receptor beta chains from one sample in a study of regulatory T cells in long-lasting Graves disease. TCRdb itself ran the multiplex PCR reads through MiXCR, one entry per CDR3 protein. The repertoire includes some 470,000 distinct CDR3 sequences, about a fifth of them detected once, and less than 9% sits in the top ten. The material was peripheral blood mononuclear cells (PBMCs), obtained when the disease was refractory, from a patient treated with antithyroid drugs. The source is a female donor with Graves disease. CDR3s include the opening cysteine and the closing phenylalanine or tryptophan. Fields, in order: J gene, V gene, clone size, D gene, CDR3 DNA, CDR3 protein. D genes are given only for firm matches. Clone size is not always given. Where it is, it says once, few, many or a class for expanded clones.

TRBJ1-1 TRBV2 many - TGTGCCAGCAGTGGGTCACTCGGGTTGAACACTGAAGCTTTCTTT CASSGSLGLNTEAFF
TRBJ2-7 TRBV28 many - TGTGCCAGCAGTTCCTCAGGGGGGTGGACCTACGAGCAGTACTTC CASSSSGGWTYEQYF
TRBJ1-2 TRBV13 - TRBD1 TGTGCCAGCAGCTCAAGACAGGGGGTGAGGAGCGGCTACACCTTC CASSSRQGVRSGYTF
TRBJ2-7 TRBV28 many - TGTGCCAGCAGTTCCCTGGATGGGGGGCTTGTATACGAGCAGTACTTC CASSSLDGGLVYEQYF
TRBJ1-5 TRBV19 many - TGTGCCAGTACCGAGAGGACGGAGCATCAGCCCCAGCATTTT CASTERTEHQPQHF
TRBJ2-7 TRBV3-1 - TRBD2 TGTGCCAGCAGCCAGCAACATAGCGGGAGGGCCCACTACGAGCAGTACTTC CASSQQHSGRAHYEQYF
TRBJ1-2 TRBV7-8 many - TGTGCCAGCAGCGACCGGGGGAGCAGGGGCTATGGCTACACCTTC CASSDRGSRGYGYTF
TRBJ2-5 TRBV24-1 - - TGTGCCACCAGTGATTTTAGGGCAGGGAATCAAGAGACCCAGTACTTC CATSDFRAGNQETQYF
TRBJ1-1 TRBV2 many - TGTGCCAGCAAGTCTGACAGCACAAACACTGAAGCTTTCTTT CASKSDSTNTEAFF
TRBJ2-1 TRBV7-2 - TRBD1 TGTGCCAGCAGCATTGACGGACAGGGTAGCAATGAGCAGTTCTTC CASSIDGQGSNEQFF
TRBJ1-2 TRBV28 many TRBD1 TGTGCCAGCAGTTACAGGGGGTATGGCTACACCTTC CASSYRGYGYTF
TRBJ1-2 TRBV12-3/TRBV12-4 many - TGTGCCAGCAGTGCCCAGGTGCGTCGAGGCTACACCTTC CASSAQVRRGYTF
TRBJ2-7 TRBV7-6 - TRBD2 TGTGCCAGCAGCTTATCAGTGGCGGGAGCTTACGAGCAGTACTTC CASSLSVAGAYEQYF
TRBJ1-2 TRBV6-2/TRBV6-3 - - TGTGCCAGCAGTTCGGGGGCCCCCTATGGCTACACCTTC CASSSGAPYGYTF
TRBJ1-6 TRBV27 - TRBD1 TGTGCCAGCAGTCCCCAGGGGGCAGGGGTTTCACCCCTCCACTTT CASSPQGAGVSPLHF
TRBJ1-2 TRBV15 once - TGTGCCACCAGCAGAGGGGGGACGGGGAACTATGGCTACACCTTC CATSRGGTGNYGYTF
TRBJ2-5 TRBV6-2/TRBV6-3 many - TGTGCCAGCAGTGAAGTAGGGGGGGCCCAAGAGACCCAGTACTTC CASSEVGGAQETQYF
TRBJ1-1 TRBV27 - - TGTGCCAGCAGGCGGGGCGCGAACACTGAAGCTTTCTTT CASRRGANTEAFF
TRBJ2-6 TRBV7-9 - - TGTGCCAGCAGCGCCACATCCTCTGGGGCCAACGTCCTGACTTTC CASSATSSGANVLTF
TRBJ1-6 TRBV6-1 - TRBD1 TGTGCCAGCAGCAGGATACCGGGACAGTCTTATTCACCCCTCCACTTT CASSRIPGQSYSPLHF
TRBJ2-1 TRBV11-2 - - TGTGCCAGCAGGCTAGCCTTTAAGGGGCATGAGCAGTTCTTC CASRLAFKGHEQFF
TRBJ1-2 TRBV28 many - TGTGCCAGCAGTTTCGGACACAACTATGGCTACACCTTC CASSFGHNYGYTF